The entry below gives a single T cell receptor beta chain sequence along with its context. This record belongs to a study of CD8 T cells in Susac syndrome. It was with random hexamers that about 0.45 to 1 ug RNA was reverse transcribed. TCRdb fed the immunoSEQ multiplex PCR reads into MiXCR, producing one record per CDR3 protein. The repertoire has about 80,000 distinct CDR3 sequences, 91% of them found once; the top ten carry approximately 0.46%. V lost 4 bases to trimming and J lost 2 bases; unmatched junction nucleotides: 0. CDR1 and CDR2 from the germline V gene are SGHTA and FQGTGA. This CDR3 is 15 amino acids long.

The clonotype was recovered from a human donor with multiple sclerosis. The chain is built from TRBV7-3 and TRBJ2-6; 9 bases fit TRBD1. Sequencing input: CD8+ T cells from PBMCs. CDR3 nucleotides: TGTGCCAGCAGCTGGGACAGGGCTGGGGCCAACGTCCTGACTTTC. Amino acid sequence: CASSWDRAGANVLTF.